This T cell receptor (beta chain) was sequenced in a study of blood T cells in healthy people across ages (dated by TCRdb to the mid-2010s). The study in broad terms: In model experiments, template switching captured roughly one uniquely barcoded TCR beta cDNA molecule for every two T cells. The study measured age-related changes in TCR beta repertoire diversity using deep sequencing normalized with unique cDNA molecular identifiers. Donors were grouped into four age groups: young (average 16 years), middle-aged (39), aged (over 55) and long-lived (just over 80). To avoid experimental bias, donors of different ages were spread randomly across the sequencing lanes. For two donors (one aged 18 to 29 and one aged 80 or older), the study analyzed two additional independent replicas of 1 million unique cDNA reads from the same blood draw.

A note on this clonotype: Its antigen specificity is not known. No base quality values were provided; no much bigger clone lies one nucleotide off.

The method behind the library was 5' RACE. TCRdb records Illumina HiSeq 2500 as the sequencer. The second PCR ran for roughly 7 to 11 cycles and used a J-beta primer mix along with a sample-barcoded 5' primer. A unique molecular identifier was introduced onto each TCR beta cDNA molecule by a template-switch 5' adaptor carrying 12 random nucleotides. At least 2.5 million CDR3-containing paired-end reads were obtained from each sample. First-strand cDNA synthesis was performed from all RNA using the Mint cDNA synthesis kit, with priming by a TRBC-specific oligonucleotide. All cDNA was treated with uracil-DNA glycosylase and then went through a first 18-cycle PCR with the universal primers M1SS and BC2_uni_R. Concerning the study's data processing: For normalization, 1 million high-quality reads were randomly selected from each sample, with every read carrying a distinct molecular identifier. Reads sharing molecular identifiers were discarded rather than binned into consensus sequences. CDR3 identification, clonotype clustering and error correction used MiTCR with a Q25 quality threshold and the strictest error-elimination algorithm. Lower-bound total TCR beta diversity was estimated with a nonparametric unseen species model using Euler transformation. The public reads were quality trimmed at Q25 with fastp and then assembled into clones with MiXCR by TCRdb, keeping productive beta chains. Rows with one shared CDR3 protein collapse into an entry with the most common genes and DNA. The V and J calls reflect TCRdb's pipeline rather than the authors' work. Present in this sample are about 1 million distinct CDR3 sequences, 40% to 55% of which were seen just once. The biggest ten clones account for about 19% of the sample.

Overall study results and their limits: Observed TCR beta diversity per million T cells fell roughly linearly with age, and a significant reduction was already apparent by age around 44. Compared with the aged group, the long-lived group had more naive CD4+ T cells, fewer expanded clones and increased TCR diversity, a pattern suggesting age selection. The CMV infection status of donors was not known, potentially confounding age-related changes in expanded clonotypes. Bulk unsorted PBMC profiling prevented conclusive comparison of naive and antigen-experienced compartments. Estimates of total diversity based on one million sequenced T cells were considered lower bounds and underestimates. There was a strong correlation between observed TCR beta diversity and the percentage of naive T cells measured by flow cytometry.

Donors were around 37 systemically healthy Caucasian individuals from Russia aged roughly 6 to 100 years. Approximately 11 milliliters of peripheral blood were drawn from each donor into EDTA-treated Vacutainer tubes. Ficoll-Paque density-gradient centrifugation was used to isolate PBMCs, with at least 6 million per sample. Total RNA was extracted from PBMCs with Trizol reagent, with at least 6 micrograms obtained per sample. The percentages of naive CD45RAhigh/CD27high T cells were determined by flow cytometry on a PBMC aliquot from every donor. The sequence came from a woman aged 55-69 years in good health. The sequenced material came from blood.

The sequenced DNA: TGCAGTGCAGAGGACAGACTTTACGAGCAGTACTTC. This translates into CSAEDRLYEQYF. The chain joins TRBV20-1 to TRBJ2-7; a weak D assignment points to TRBD1 (6 bases agree). Deletion took 6 bases off V and 4 bases off J, with a span of 13 bases between the germline ends. CDR1 and CDR2, looked up from the germline V gene (reference sequence), are DFQATT and SNEGSKA. Measured from the cysteine to the phenylalanine, the CDR3 is 12 residues long. The CDR3 DNA has 36 bases and is translated from base 1.